This T cell receptor beta chain was retrieved from a study of T cells in Graves' hyperthyroidism and ophthalmopathy. Germline loops: CDR1 KGHSH, CDR2 LQKENI. V was cut by 3 bases and J by 6 bases, with 3 bases left in between. CDR3 size: 11 residues. This clonotype was seen a few times. The antigen remains unidentified. Amplification of TCR beta CDR3 regions was performed using RNA transcripts as template. HTBI primers drove first-round RT-PCR of the TCR CDR3. In TCRdb, the multiplex PCR reads were re-called with MiXCR into one record per CDR3 protein. The sample lists under 600,000 distinct CDR3 sequences, about 16% occurring once. Study-wide results and limits: A model of 13 V-J features distinguished ophthalmopathy from stable hyperthyroidism. Among thyroid clonotypes expanded above 0.001, most also appeared in blood.

The PBMCs had their origin in roughly 9.4 ml of fresh peripheral blood. Sequenced input: blood. The sequence came from a middle-aged woman with Graves' ophthalmopathy. The chain couples TRBV18 to TRBJ2-1; no definite D call. The CDR3 DNA follows: TGTGCCAGCTCACCTACCAATGAGCAGTTCTTC. This translates into CASSPTNEQFF.